The entry below describes one T cell receptor beta chain. Its matching antigen is unknown. The V and J ends lost 4 bases and 2 bases respectively, with 15 bases between them. Germline lookup yields CDR1 SGHKS and CDR2 YYEKEE (reference sequence). CDR3 length: 15 amino acids. Co-extraction yielded RNA and DNA from around 20-30 mg of unsorted bulk tissue. The record originates from a study of tumor-infiltrating lymphocytes in primary liver carcinoma. For the study at large: The neoplasms were of stage T1-T3 N0M0, with dimensions of roughly 4.2 to 10 cm across. Sample yields, roughly 3.5 to 8 million productive TCRbeta reads, were similar across the tissue types.

Notes on the study in general: Tumor region pairs overlapped more than did tumor-adjacent and tumor-blood pairs. When set against blood, tumors had a significantly higher top-250-clone fraction (p = 0.039).

A constant-region primer served to make TCR beta cDNA from about 530 ng total RNA. Sequencing libraries for TCR beta derived from three nested multiplex PCR rounds that used slightly modified ARM-PCR. The opening two PCR rounds, about 11 cycles each, paired TRBV1-TRBV30 forward primers with a C-beta reverse primer. TCRdb re-called the multiplex PCR reads through MiXCR, storing one row per CDR3 protein. The table lists tens of thousands of distinct CDR3 sequences, roughly 69% of them singletons. The V gene is TRBV5-5, the J gene TRBJ1-1; D gene uncertain. The sample comprised tumor-adjacent normal liver tissue. The TCR comes from a man between 35 and 55 years old with primary liver carcinoma and hepatitis B virus infection. CDR3 region: CASSHNFQRNTEAFF. The CDR3, as DNA: TGTGCCAGCAGCCATAATTTTCAGCGAAACACTGAAGCTTTCTTT.